The TCR beta chain under discussion was sequenced for a study of cytomegalovirus exposure and HLA in healthy donors. With 60 Vbeta and 13 Jbeta primers, the PCR was carried out. Some clones are missing from TCRdb's copy, which holds only in-frame ones; the method was immunoSEQ multiplex PCR. The sample has approximately 110,000 clones; approximately 80% are singletons. Sequenced sample: PBMCs. This TCR was sampled from a man aged 40-49 years in good health and CMV-seronegative.

The CDR3 bases are TGTGCCAGCAGTTGGGACAGGGACAACTATGGCTACACCTTC. Encoded protein: CASSWDRDNYGYTF. The chain couples TRBV6-1 to TRBJ1-2; 9 nucleotides align to TRBD1. Losses at the gene ends were 5 bases for V and 2 bases for J; bases not matched to a gene: 3. The CDR3 has 14 residues. Looked up from germline, CDR1 is MNHNS and CDR2 is SASEGT.